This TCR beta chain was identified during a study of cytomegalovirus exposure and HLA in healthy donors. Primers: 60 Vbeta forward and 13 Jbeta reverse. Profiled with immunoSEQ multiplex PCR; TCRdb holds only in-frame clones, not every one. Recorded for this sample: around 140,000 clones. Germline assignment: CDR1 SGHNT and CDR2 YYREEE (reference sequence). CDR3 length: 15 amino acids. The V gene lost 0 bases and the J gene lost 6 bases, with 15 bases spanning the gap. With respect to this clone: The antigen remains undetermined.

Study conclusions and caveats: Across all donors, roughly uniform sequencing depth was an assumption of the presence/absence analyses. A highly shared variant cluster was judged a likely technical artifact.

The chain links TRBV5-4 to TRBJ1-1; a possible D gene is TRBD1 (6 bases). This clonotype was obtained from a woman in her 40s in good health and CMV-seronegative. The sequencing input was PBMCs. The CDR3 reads CASSLGGAGGPEAFF. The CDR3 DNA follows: TGTGCCAGCAGCTTGGGAGGGGCGGGGGGGCCTGAAGCTTTCTTT.